This TCR beta chain was observed in a study of blood T cell repertoires in COVID-19. The germline CDR1 and CDR2 sequences are MNHEY and SVGAGI. CDR3 size: 16 residues. The trim removed 0 bases at V and 14 bases at J, leaving 13 bases unmatched. The protocol was immunoSEQ multiplex PCR, while the TCRdb copy is restricted to in-frame clones and leaves out a portion. Of 200,000 to 300,000 clones in the sample, 84% were seen once. The receptor was isolated from a human donor in a cohort sampled during active COVID-19. Sequenced sample: peripheral blood. The V gene is TRBV6-5, the J gene TRBJ2-1, with 10 bases fitting TRBD2. The CDR3 loop reads CASSYSSSSGRMGKFF. Written as DNA, the CDR3 is TGTGCCAGCAGTTACTCGTCTTCTAGCGGGAGAATGGGGAAGTTCTTC.